The 13 T cell receptor beta chains below were found in one sample sequenced in a study of CD8 T cells in Susac syndrome. RNA was extracted with the RNeasy kit, and a quantity of roughly 0.5 to 1 ug was reverse transcribed using random hexamers. TCRdb analysed the immunoSEQ multiplex PCR reads with MiXCR anew, one entry per CDR3 protein. This sample has under 300,000 distinct CDR3 sequences, with almost 97% found just once. Sequenced: CD4+ T cells from PBMCs. Receptor source: a human donor with Susac syndrome.

To note about this clonotype: A junction end diverges from the germline sequence, so it may reflect a read error. This chain uses TRBV5-1 with TRBJ2-5; D not resolved. Germline CDR1 SGHRS, CDR2 YFSETQ. The CDR3 length is 11 residues. CDR3: CASSFKETQYF. DNA of the CDR3: TGTGCCAGCAGTTTTAAAGAGACCCAGTACTTC. The entire variable domain, with the rest obtained from reference TRBV5-1 and TRBJ2-5, is as follows: KAGVTQTPRYLIKTRGQQVTLSCSPISGHRSVSWYQQTPGQGLQFLFEYFSETQRNKGNFPGRFSGRQFSNSRSEMNVSTLELGDSALYLCASSFKETQYFGPGTRLLVL.

The rearrangement uses TRBV5-1 and TRBJ2-5; D is undetermined. Per the germline V gene, CDR1 is SGHRS and CDR2 is YFSETQ. V was shortened by 4 bases and J by 2 bases, with 12 bases between the two germline ends. This CDR3 is 14 amino acids long. CDR3 sequence: CASSRARVQETQYF. CDR3 sequence (DNA): TGCGCCAGCAGCCGGGCTAGGGTACAAGAGACCCAGTACTTC.

This chain uses TRBV30 with TRBJ2-3; no firm D call. Germline V gene sequence: CDR1 GTSNPN, CDR2 SVGIG (reference sequence). Between the trimmed V and J ends, which lost 0 bases and 6 bases, there was a span of 10 bases. The CDR3 has 13 amino acids. The chain's CDR3 is CAWSVGSHDTQYF. CDR3 DNA sequence: TGTGCCTGGAGTGTAGGCTCGCATGATACGCAGTATTTT.

This sequence joins TRBV3-1 and TRBJ2-1; a weak D match, TRBD1 (5 bases). Gene TRBJ2-7 matches the end of the DNA better, so the J call may be wrong. CDR1 LGHDT and CDR2 YNNKEL come from the germline V gene (reference sequence). The CDR3 covers 14 residues. CDR3 sequence: CASSQDNQGVQQYF. CDR3 nucleotide sequence: TGTGCCAGCAGCCAGGATAACCAAGGGGTGCAGCAGTACTTC.

V and J are TRBV20-1 and TRBJ1-4, with D possibly being TRBD1 (6 bases). This CDR3 is built from 12 residues. Germline lookup yields CDR1 DFQATT and CDR2 SNEGSKA (reference sequence). V dropped 6 bases and J dropped 8 bases, with 13 bases sitting between them. CDR3 sequence: CSAPTGGEKLFF. The CDR3, as DNA: TGCAGTGCCCCGACAGGAGGAGAAAAACTGTTTTTT.

The rearrangement uses TRBV18 and TRBJ2-2; TRBD1 matches 9 bases. V lost 5 bases, J lost 6 bases, and 4 bases stayed unmatched. Looked up from germline, CDR1 is KGHSH and CDR2 is LQKENI. CDR3 length: 14 residues. The CDR3 loop reads CASSEDRGAGELFF. In nucleotides, the CDR3 is TGTGCCAGCTCAGAGGACAGGGGCGCCGGGGAGCTGTTTTTT. The whole variable domain, remainder taken from reference TRBV18 and TRBJ2-2, is NAGVMQNPRHLVRRRGQEARLRCSPMKGHSHVYWYRQLPEEGLKFMVYLQKENIIDESGMPKERFSAEFPKEGPSILRIQQVVRGDSAAYFCASSEDRGAGELFFGEGSRLTVL.

The chain carries TRBV7-8 and TRBJ1-2; 9 nucleotides match TRBD1. Germline V lookup: CDR1 SGHVS, CDR2 FQNEAQ. V shed 2 bases and J 2 bases; nucleotides not matched to a gene: 9. The CDR3 spans 17 residues. In DNA, the CDR3 is TGTGCCAGCAGCTTAAGCACGCTGACAGGGGGGAACTATGGCTACACCTTC. Its translation is CASSLSTLTGGNYGYTF.

This clonotype appeared a few times. V is TRBV27 and J is TRBJ2-7; a weak D match, TRBD1 (6 bases). With 2 bases removed from V and 3 bases from J, the gap between germline ends came to 8 bases. The CDR3 length is 13 residues. Germline CDR1 and CDR2: MNHEY and SMNVEV (reference sequence). For the CDR3, the DNA is TGTGCCAGCAGTTTACCGGACAGCTACGAGCAGTACTTC. Its protein is CASSLPDSYEQYF.

The chain employs TRBV19 and TRBJ2-1; the D gene is possibly TRBD2 (6 bases). This CDR3 has 15 residues. Trimming took 3 bases from V and 4 from J, leaving 13 bases between them. CDR1 is LNHDA, CDR2 SQIVND, per germline (reference sequence). For the CDR3, the DNA is TGTGCCAGTAGTATCGTAGCGGAGACATACAATGAGCAGTTCTTC. Its protein is CASSIVAETYNEQFF.

This clonotype was recorded only once. This chain links TRBV20-1 with TRBJ2-3; 10 bases align to TRBD2. The V gene's germline CDR1 is DFQATT and CDR2 SNEGSKA (reference sequence). V dropped 5 bases and J dropped 7; count of bases not matched to a gene: 9. This CDR3 has 14 residues. DNA of the CDR3: TGCAGTGCTCCCGACGGACTAGCGGCAAATACGCAGTATTTT. It yields the protein CSAPDGLAANTQYF.

This chain links TRBV29-1 with TRBJ2-5; possible D gene TRBD1, 5 bases. CDR1 is SQVTM and CDR2 is ANQGSEA in the germline V gene. V shed 6 bases and J shed 5 bases, with 19 bases lying between them. The CDR3 is made up of 14 amino acids. The CDR3 coding sequence is TGCAGCGTCGGACAACGCCTCGTCCGGGAGACCCAGTACTTC. This codes for CSVGQRLVRETQYF.

This clonotype came up a few times. V is TRBV9 and J is TRBJ2-7, with D possibly matching TRBD2 (5 bases). The CDR3 sequence is 14 residues long. Germline V gene data show CDR1 as SGDLS and CDR2 as YYNGEE. The ends were cut back, 4 bases at V and 1 base at J, with 12 bases in the middle. CDR3 in DNA: TGTGCCAGCAGCCCCCGGACTTTTTCCTACGAGCAGTACTTC. Its translation is CASSPRTFSYEQYF.

The chain employs TRBV4-1 and TRBJ1-5, with 7 bases fitting TRBD1. From germline, CDR1 is MGHRA and CDR2 YSYEKL. The CDR3 contains 16 residues. Trimming cost V 5 bases and J 0 bases; bases outside gene matches: 7. In DNA form, the CDR3 reads TGCGCCAGCAGCGAGACAGGGACGATTAGCAATCAGCCCCAGCATTTT. This codes for CASSETGTISNQPQHF.